What follows are 29 T cell receptor beta chains derived from one specimen sequenced in a study of CD4 T cells in relation to SARS-CoV-2 and coronaviruses. The protocol was immunoSEQ multiplex PCR, while the TCRdb copy is restricted to in-frame clones and leaves out a portion. The profile covers over 25,000 clones, with approximately 76% appearing a single time and 14% to 15% taken by the ten largest. CD4+ T cells from unexposed donors were obtained before the COVID-19 pandemic (2011-2018). After about ten days of culture, CD4+ T cells were isolated. The antigens of these receptors remain unknown. The specimen was CD4+ T cells from PBMCs, cultured in vitro. The receptor source for this set is a human donor in good health.

The V and J genes are TRBV18 and TRBJ1-1; D not resolved. The length of the CDR3 is 17 residues. Per the germline V gene, CDR1 is KGHSH and CDR2 is LQKENI. The ends were cut back, 3 bases at V and 1 base at J, with 18 bases in the middle. CDR3 coding DNA: TGTGCCAGCTCACCGAGCGGGGAAGGATCTACGAACACTGAAGCTTTCTTT. Its protein product is CASSPSGEGSTNTEAFF.

The V call is TRBV27, the J call TRBJ1-2; D unresolved. Trimming stripped 6 bases from V and 5 bases from J, with 10 bases between. CDR1 is MNHEY, CDR2 SMNVEV, per germline (reference sequence). The CDR3 sequence is 12 residues long. CDR3 sequence (DNA): TGTGCCAGCAGCGGGCAAGGGTATGGCTACACCTTC. Encoded protein: CASSGQGYGYTF.

The chain links TRBV5-8 to TRBJ2-7; 7 nucleotides agree with TRBD2. The CDR3 spans 15 residues. Germline CDR1 reads SGHTS; CDR2 reads YDEGEE. The J segment lost 6 bases and the V segment lost 1 base, leaving 10 bases of the junction unmatched. The CDR3 coding sequence is TGTGCCAGCAGCTTGAGACGCGGGAGCTCCGCCGAGCAGTACTTC. This encodes CASSLRRGSSAEQYF.

This clone has just one count. V is TRBV5-4 and J is TRBJ2-7, with D perhaps assigned TRBD1 or TRBD2 (5 bases each). Germline values: CDR1 SGHNT, CDR2 YYREEE (reference sequence). Trimming left V 4 bases short and J 6 bases short, with 20 bases between. The CDR3 totals 15 residues. The chain's CDR3 is CASSPDLGQGVEQYF. CDR3 nucleotide sequence: TGTGCCAGCAGCCCGGACTTGGGGCAGGGAGTCGAGCAGTACTTC. Full variable domain (outside the CDR3, taken from reference TRBV5-4 and TRBJ2-7): ETGVTQSPTHLIKTRGQQVTLRCSSQSGHNTVSWYQQALGQGPQFIFQYYREEENGRGNFPPRFSGLQFPNYSSELNVNALELDDSALYLCASSPDLGQGVEQYFGPGTRLTVT.

This chain connects TRBV7-2 to TRBJ2-5, with D maybe TRBD1 (5 bases). The germline gives CDR1 SGHTA, CDR2 FQGNSA. The ends were cut back, 3 bases at V and 4 bases at J, with 12 bases in the middle. This CDR3 has 14 amino acids. The CDR3 spells CASSFGRQLETQYF. The CDR3 DNA follows: TGTGCCAGCAGCTTCGGTCGACAGCTAGAGACCCAGTACTTC.

This clone has more than one count but fewer than ten. The gene calls are TRBV7-2 and TRBJ2-7; D unclear. V was pared by 5 bases and J by 0 bases, with 14 bases between. Germline CDR1 and CDR2: SGHTA and FQGNSA. This CDR3 has 15 amino acids. The CDR3 spells CASSDEPFSSYEQYF. The CDR3 bases are TGTGCCAGCAGCGATGAGCCCTTTAGCTCCTACGAGCAGTACTTC.

V usage is TRBV7-9 and J usage is TRBJ1-4, with D possibly being TRBD1 (5 bases). The CDR3 is 16 residues long. Germline loops: CDR1 SEHNR, CDR2 FQNEAQ (reference sequence). The V gene lost 0 bases and the J gene lost 14 bases, with 22 bases spanning the gap. CDR3 in DNA: TGTGCCAGCAGCTTAGCATTATACGGGCGGGGCCGCGGCCTGTTTTTT. It is translated as CASSLALYGRGRGLFF.

This chain connects TRBV18 to TRBJ2-5; no reliable D call. V lost 2 bases to trimming and J lost 5 bases, with 9 bases between them. The CDR3 has 13 amino acids. Germline lookup yields CDR1 KGHSH and CDR2 LQKENI. The CDR3 here is CASSPIRVETQYF. The CDR3 nucleotides are TGTGCCAGCTCACCAATAAGGGTGGAGACCCAGTACTTC.

The genes are TRBV5-1 and TRBJ2-2, with 7 bases aligning to TRBD2. The CDR3 sequence is 15 residues long. CDR1 is SGHRS and CDR2 is YFSETQ in the germline V gene. Germline trimming cut 5 bases from V and 2 bases from J; bases unmatched to any gene: 6. The CDR3 nucleotides are TGCGCCAGCAGACAAGGACTAGGAAACACCGGGGAGCTGTTTTTT. It specifies CASRQGLGNTGELFF. Together with reference TRBV5-1 and TRBJ2-2, the CDR3 gives the full variable domain: KAGVTQTPRYLIKTRGQQVTLSCSPISGHRSVSWYQQTPGQGLQFLFEYFSETQRNKGNFPGRFSGRQFSNSRSEMNVSTLELGDSALYLCASRQGLGNTGELFFGEGSRLTVL.

The J gene is TRBJ2-1, the V gene TRBV19; TRBD2 aligns across 10 bases. Germline trimming cut 6 bases from V and 5 bases from J; bases unmatched to any gene: 7. The germline gives CDR1 LNHDA, CDR2 SQIVND (reference sequence). The CDR3 length is 15 residues. As DNA, the CDR3 is TGTGCCAGTAGACCTCTTAGCGGGGGGAACAATGAGCAGTTCTTC. This gives the protein CASRPLSGGNNEQFF.

This chain uses TRBV5-1 with TRBJ1-1; possibly TRBD1 for D (6 bases). V lost 3 bases to trimming and J lost 0 bases, with 12 bases between them. Germline CDR1 SGHRS, CDR2 YFSETQ. CDR3 length: 15 amino acids. The CDR3: CASSSGGGLNTEAFF. The CDR3, as DNA: TGCGCCAGCAGCTCGGGGGGGGGCTTGAACACTGAAGCTTTCTTT.

The rearrangement links TRBV13 to TRBJ2-5, with D possibly being TRBD1 (5 bases). Germline-derived CDR1 and CDR2 are PRHDT and FYEKMQ (reference sequence). This CDR3 region has 14 residues. Trimming removed 2 bases at V and 1 base at J, with 8 bases between. CDR3 protein: CASSLRGLQETQYF. CDR3 sequence (DNA): TGTGCCAGCAGCTTAAGGGGCCTCCAAGAGACCCAGTACTTC.

In regard to this clone: The junction departs from the called germline gene at one end, perhaps through a read error. The rearrangement uses TRBV6-2 or TRBV6-3 and TRBJ2-7, with 9 nucleotides matching TRBD2. The CDR3 extends over 12 amino acids. CDR1 and CDR2 (germline): MNHEY, SVGEGT. As DNA, the CDR3 is TGTGCCAGCAGTCGCCTGGGACTAGCTTCTGTCTTC. This encodes CASSRLGLASVF.

This chain connects TRBV5-1 to TRBJ1-6; a weak D match, TRBD1 (6 bases). The CDR3 runs to 14 residues. Per the germline V gene, CDR1 is SGHRS and CDR2 is YFSETQ. V dropped 2 bases and J dropped 4 bases, with 7 bases sitting between them. The CDR3: CASSLQGYNSPLHF. The CDR3 DNA reads TGCGCCAGCAGCTTACAGGGTTATAATTCACCCCTCCACTTT.

In DNA form, the CDR3 reads TGTGCCAGCAGTTACCGGACTAGCGGGGGCCCCTTCCAAGAGACCCAGTACTTC. Translating it yields CASSYRTSGGPFQETQYF. The rearrangement uses TRBV6-2 or TRBV6-3 and TRBJ2-5, with 13 nucleotides matching TRBD2. CDR3 length equals 18 residues. CDR1 MNHEY and CDR2 SVGEGT come from the germline V gene. The trim removed 2 bases at V and 1 base at J, leaving 7 bases unmatched.

V is TRBV30 and J is TRBJ1-6, with 8 bases lining up with TRBD1. The CDR3 length is 13 residues. V dropped 8 bases and J dropped 5; count of bases not matched to a gene: 5. Germline V lookup: CDR1 GTSNPN, CDR2 SVGIG (reference sequence). CDR3 DNA: TGTGCCCGCCAACAGGGGGATAATTCACCCCTCCACTTT. Translated, it gives CARQQGDNSPLHF. Looking up the rest from reference TRBV30 and TRBJ1-6 gives the full variable domain: SQTIHQWPATLVQPVGSPLSLECTVEGTSNPNLYWYRQAAGRGLQLLFYSVGIGQISSEVPQNLSASRPQDRQFILSSKKLLLSDSGFYLCARQQGDNSPLHFGNGTRLTVT.

CDR3 sequence (DNA): TGTGCCAGCACTACTAGCGGTGTAAACACCGGGGAGCTGTTTTTT. It codes for CASTTSGVNTGELFF. The chain links TRBV6-5 to TRBJ2-2, with 8 bases lining up with TRBD2. V shed 7 bases and J 2 bases; nucleotides not matched to a gene: 6. Germline assignment: CDR1 MNHEY and CDR2 SVGAGI. The CDR3 has 15 amino acids.

The table lists this clone with a few counts. The CDR3 DNA reads TGTGCCAGCAGTGAAGCCAGGGCCAGACCAAATTCACCCCTCCACTTT. Translated, it gives CASSEARARPNSPLHF. The chain has TRBV6-1 and TRBJ1-6; D might be TRBD1 (5 bases). Trimming stripped 0 bases from V and 7 bases from J, with 13 bases between. The CDR3 totals 16 residues. Germline V CDR1 and CDR2: MNHNS, SASEGT.

The J gene is TRBJ2-2, the V gene TRBV7-9; no clear D gene. The CDR3 length is 15 residues. Trimming shortened V by 1 base and J by 2 bases, and 8 bases separated the two germline ends. Germline CDR1 SEHNR, CDR2 FQNEAQ (reference sequence). The CDR3 nucleotides read TGTGCCAGCAGCTTAGACAGTAGTAACACCGGGGAGCTGTTTTTT. As protein: CASSLDSSNTGELFF.

J is TRBJ1-4 and V is TRBV27; D might be TRBD1 (5 bases). CDR1 MNHEY and CDR2 SMNVEV come from the germline V gene (reference sequence). Trimming stripped 11 bases from V and 5 bases from J, with 15 bases between. The CDR3 runs to 13 residues. CDR3: CASWTSPNEKLFF. CDR3 DNA sequence: TGTGCCTCTTGGACAAGCCCGAATGAAAAACTGTTTTTT.

The chain recombines TRBV7-2 with TRBJ2-4; D uncertain. Trimming removed 1 base from V and 4 bases from J, with 8 bases in between. Germline CDR1 SGHTA, CDR2 FQGNSA. This CDR3 contains 14 residues. The CDR3 spells CASSLDSLKNIQYF. DNA for the CDR3: TGTGCCAGCAGCTTAGACAGTTTAAAAAACATTCAGTACTTC.

The J gene is TRBJ2-7, the V gene TRBV10-3; D not certain. The CDR3 runs 15 residues. V lost 3 bases and J 9 bases, leaving 21 bases between the germline ends. In germline, CDR1 is ENHRY, CDR2 SYGVKD. This CDR3 is CAISDPLGPLGGQYF. DNA of the CDR3: TGTGCCATCAGTGACCCCCTCGGGCCACTTGGTGGGCAGTACTTC.

Here the CDR3 reads CASSTTGVGGSPQHF. DNA for the CDR3: TGTGCCAGCAGCACCACAGGGGTCGGGGGGAGTCCCCAGCATTTT. The chain recombines TRBV7-2 with TRBJ1-5; TRBD1 matches 7 bases. Trimming at V came to 5 bases and at J to 10 bases, leaving 14 bases not matched to a gene. CDR1 and CDR2 from the germline V gene are SGHTA and FQGNSA. The CDR3 sequence is 15 residues long.

This sequence joins TRBV12-5 and TRBJ2-5, with D perhaps matching TRBD1 (5 bases). The germline gives CDR1 LGHNT, CDR2 FRNRAP. Trimming took 6 bases from V and 5 from J, leaving 10 bases between them. The CDR3 has 12 amino acids. The CDR3: CASGRTHETQYF. The CDR3 DNA sequence: TGTGCTAGTGGACGGACACACGAGACCCAGTACTTC. Together with reference TRBV12-5 and TRBJ2-5, the CDR3 gives the full variable domain: DARVTQTPRHKVTEMGQEVTMRCQPILGHNTVFWYRQTMMQGLELLAYFRNRAPLDDSGMPKDRFSAEMPDATLATLKIQPSEPRDSAVYFCASGRTHETQYFGPGTRLLVL.

The genes are TRBV5-1 and TRBJ2-2; D gene ambiguous. Germline V lookup: CDR1 SGHRS, CDR2 YFSETQ. The CDR3 runs 14 residues. V was shortened by 4 bases and J by 5 bases, with 12 bases between the two germline ends. The DNA of the CDR3 is TGCGCCAGCAGCCCCGGTAGAGATACCGGGGAGCTGTTTTTT. It yields the protein CASSPGRDTGELFF.

This chain joins TRBV7-2 and TRBJ2-7; D may be TRBD2 (5 bases). CDR1 and CDR2 from the germline V gene are SGHTA and FQGNSA. The V end was cut by 1 base, the J end by 4 bases, with 11 bases between. The CDR3 extends over 14 amino acids. The DNA for the CDR3 is TGTGCCAGCAGCTTAGGCCACAGACTATACGAGCAGTACTTC. It translates to CASSLGHRLYEQYF.

The chain recombines TRBV7-2 with TRBJ2-1, with TRBD2 matching 13 bases. Per germline, CDR1 SGHTA and CDR2 FQGNSA. The CDR3 is 15 amino acids. Germline trimming cut 6 bases from V and 15 bases from J; bases unmatched to any gene: 14. CDR3 nucleotide sequence: TGTGCCAGCAGTTCGGGACTAGCGGGACCATGGGGGGCGTTCTTC. Encoded protein: CASSSGLAGPWGAFF. Drawing the rest from reference TRBV7-2 and TRBJ2-1, the complete variable domain is GAGVSQSPSNKVTEKGKDVELRCDPISGHTALYWYRQSLGQGLEFLIYFQGNSAPDKSGLPSDRFSAERTGGSVSTLTIQRTQQEDSAVYLCASSSGLAGPWGAFFGPGTRLTVL.

The rearrangement links TRBV6-5 to TRBJ1-5, with 10 positions matching TRBD1. V trimming: 6 bases; J trimming: 2 bases; junction bases outside the gene matches: 4. The V gene's germline CDR1 is MNHEY and CDR2 SVGAGI. The CDR3 length is 15 residues. The CDR3 DNA reads as TGTGCCAGCAGCCGGGGACAGGGGCGCAATCAGCCCCAGCATTTT. Its protein product is CASSRGQGRNQPQHF.

The chain has TRBV30 and TRBJ2-1, with 13 bases matching TRBD2. The CDR3 contains 17 residues. Trimming cost V 2 bases and J 9 bases; bases outside gene matches: 13. Germline V gene sequence: CDR1 GTSNPN, CDR2 SVGIG (reference sequence). The CDR3 DNA is TGTGCCTGGAGTACCCCAACTAGCGGGAGGGCCACTGGTGAGCAGTTCTTC. Protein product: CAWSTPTSGRATGEQFF.